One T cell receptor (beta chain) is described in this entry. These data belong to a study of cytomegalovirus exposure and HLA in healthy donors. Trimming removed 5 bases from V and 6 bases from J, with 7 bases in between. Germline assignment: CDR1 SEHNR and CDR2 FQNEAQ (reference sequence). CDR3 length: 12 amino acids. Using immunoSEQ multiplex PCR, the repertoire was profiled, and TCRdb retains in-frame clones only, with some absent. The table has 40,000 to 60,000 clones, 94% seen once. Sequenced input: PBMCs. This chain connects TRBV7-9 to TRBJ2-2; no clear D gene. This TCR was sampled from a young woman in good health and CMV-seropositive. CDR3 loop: CASSPWPGELFF. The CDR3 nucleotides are TGTGCCAGCAGCCCCTGGCCCGGGGAGCTGTTTTTT.